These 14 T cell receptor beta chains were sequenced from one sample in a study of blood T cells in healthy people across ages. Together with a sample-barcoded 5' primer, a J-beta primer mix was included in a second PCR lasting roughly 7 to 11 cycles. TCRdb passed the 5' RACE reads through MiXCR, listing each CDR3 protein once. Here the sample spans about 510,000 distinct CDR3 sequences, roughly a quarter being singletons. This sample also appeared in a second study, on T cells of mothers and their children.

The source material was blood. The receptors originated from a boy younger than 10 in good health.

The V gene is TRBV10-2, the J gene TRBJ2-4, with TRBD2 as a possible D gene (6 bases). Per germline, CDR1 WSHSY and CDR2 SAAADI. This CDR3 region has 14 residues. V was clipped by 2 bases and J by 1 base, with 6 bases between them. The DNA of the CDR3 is TGCGCCAGCAGTGAGGGGGGGGCCAAAAACATTCAGTACTTC. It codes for CASSEGGAKNIQYF.

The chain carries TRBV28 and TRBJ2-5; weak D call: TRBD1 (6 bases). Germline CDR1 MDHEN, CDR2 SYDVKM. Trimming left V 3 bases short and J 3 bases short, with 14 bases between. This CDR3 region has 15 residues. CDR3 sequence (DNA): TGTGCCAGCAGTTTTGGGGGCCGACGGGAAGAGACCCAGTACTTC. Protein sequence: CASSFGGRREETQYF. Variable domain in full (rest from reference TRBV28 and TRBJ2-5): DVKVTQSSRYLVKRTGEKVFLECVQDMDHENMFWYRQDPGLGLRLIYFSYDVKMKEKGDIPEGYSVSREKKERFSLILESASTNQTSMYLCASSFGGRREETQYFGPGTRLLVL.

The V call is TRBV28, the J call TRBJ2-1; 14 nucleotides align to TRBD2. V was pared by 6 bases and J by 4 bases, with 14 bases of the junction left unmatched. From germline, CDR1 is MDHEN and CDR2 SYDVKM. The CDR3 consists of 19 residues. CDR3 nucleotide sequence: TGTGCCAGCAGCCCCGCCCCGGGACTAGCGGGAGCCCGTTACAATGAGCAGTTCTTC. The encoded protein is CASSPAPGLAGARYNEQFF.

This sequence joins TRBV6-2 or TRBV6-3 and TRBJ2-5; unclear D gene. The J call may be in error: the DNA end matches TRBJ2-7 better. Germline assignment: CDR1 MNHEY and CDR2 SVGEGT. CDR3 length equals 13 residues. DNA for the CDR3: TGTGCCAGCAGTTGGCTTGTCGCGGACGAGCAGTACTTC. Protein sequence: CASSWLVADEQYF.

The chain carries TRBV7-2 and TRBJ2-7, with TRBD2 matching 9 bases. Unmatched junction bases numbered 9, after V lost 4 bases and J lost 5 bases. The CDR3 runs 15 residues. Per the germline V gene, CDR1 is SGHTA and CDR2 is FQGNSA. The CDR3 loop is CASSSPGLAIDEQYF. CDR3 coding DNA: TGTGCCAGCAGCTCCCCGGGACTAGCAATAGACGAGCAGTACTTC.

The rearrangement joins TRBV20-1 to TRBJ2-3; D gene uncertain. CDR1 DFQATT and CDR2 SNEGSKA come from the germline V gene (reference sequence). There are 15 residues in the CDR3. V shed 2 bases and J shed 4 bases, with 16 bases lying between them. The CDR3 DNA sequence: TGCAGTGCTAGATCGCCGGGCACCGAACCAGATACGCAGTATTTT. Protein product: CSARSPGTEPDTQYF.

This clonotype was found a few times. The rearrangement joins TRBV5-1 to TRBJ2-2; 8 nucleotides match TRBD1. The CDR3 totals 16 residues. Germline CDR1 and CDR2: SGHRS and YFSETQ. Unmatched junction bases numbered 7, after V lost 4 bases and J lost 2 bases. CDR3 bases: TGCGCCAGCAGCCCGGGACAGGTCCTTAACACCGGGGAGCTGTTTTTT. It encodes CASSPGQVLNTGELFF.

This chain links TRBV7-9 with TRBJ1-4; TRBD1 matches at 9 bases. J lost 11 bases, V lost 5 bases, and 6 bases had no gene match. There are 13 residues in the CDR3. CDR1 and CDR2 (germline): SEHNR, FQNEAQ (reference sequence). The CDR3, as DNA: TGTGCCAGCAGCAGGACAGGGGATGGGAAACTGTTTTTT. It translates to CASSRTGDGKLFF.

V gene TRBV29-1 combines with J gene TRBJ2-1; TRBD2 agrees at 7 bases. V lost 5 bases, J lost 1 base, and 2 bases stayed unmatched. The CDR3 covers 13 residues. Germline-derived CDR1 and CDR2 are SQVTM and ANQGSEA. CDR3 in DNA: TGCAGCGTTACTAGCGATTCCTACAATGAGCAGTTCTTC. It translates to CSVTSDSYNEQFF.

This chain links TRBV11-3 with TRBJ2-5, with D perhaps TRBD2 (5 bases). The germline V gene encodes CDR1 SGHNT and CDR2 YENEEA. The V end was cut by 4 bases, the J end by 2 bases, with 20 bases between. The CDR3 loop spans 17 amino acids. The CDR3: CASSWGRGLGAQETQYF. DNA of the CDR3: TGTGCCAGCAGCTGGGGTCGAGGGCTCGGAGCACAAGAGACCCAGTACTTC.

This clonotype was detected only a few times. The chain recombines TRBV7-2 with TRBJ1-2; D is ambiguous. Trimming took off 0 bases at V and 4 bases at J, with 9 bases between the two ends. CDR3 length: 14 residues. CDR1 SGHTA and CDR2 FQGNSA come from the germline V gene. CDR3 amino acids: CASSLASQIYGYTF. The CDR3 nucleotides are TGTGCCAGCAGCTTAGCCTCTCAGATCTATGGCTACACCTTC. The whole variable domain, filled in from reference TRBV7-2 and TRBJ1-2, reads GAGVSQSPSNKVTEKGKDVELRCDPISGHTALYWYRQSLGQGLEFLIYFQGNSAPDKSGLPSDRFSAERTGGSVSTLTIQRTQQEDSAVYLCASSLASQIYGYTFGSGTRLTVV.

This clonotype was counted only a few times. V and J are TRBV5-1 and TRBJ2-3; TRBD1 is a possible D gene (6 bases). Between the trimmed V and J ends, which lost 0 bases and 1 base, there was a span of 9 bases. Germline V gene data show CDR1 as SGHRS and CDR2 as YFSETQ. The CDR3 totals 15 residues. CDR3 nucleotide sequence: TGCGCCAGCAGCTTGGATCGGACAGGCACAGATACGCAGTATTTT. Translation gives CASSLDRTGTDTQYF. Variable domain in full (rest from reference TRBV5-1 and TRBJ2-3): KAGVTQTPRYLIKTRGQQVTLSCSPISGHRSVSWYQQTPGQGLQFLFEYFSETQRNKGNFPGRFSGRQFSNSRSEMNVSTLELGDSALYLCASSLDRTGTDTQYFGPGTRLTVL.

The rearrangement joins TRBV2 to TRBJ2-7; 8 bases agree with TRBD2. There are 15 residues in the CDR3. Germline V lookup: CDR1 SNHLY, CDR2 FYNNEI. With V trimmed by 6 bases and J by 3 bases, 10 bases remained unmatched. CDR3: CASSQPAGRVYEQYF. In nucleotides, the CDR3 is TGTGCCAGCAGCCAACCGGCCGGGAGGGTCTACGAGCAGTACTTC.

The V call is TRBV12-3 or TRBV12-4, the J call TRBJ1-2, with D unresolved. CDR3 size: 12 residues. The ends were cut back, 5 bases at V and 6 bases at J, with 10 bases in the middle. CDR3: CASSPFYHGYTF. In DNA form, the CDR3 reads TGTGCCAGCAGTCCATTTTACCATGGCTACACCTTC.